A selection of T cell receptor beta chains follows, all from one sample in a study of cytomegalovirus exposure and HLA in healthy donors. Sequencing used immunoSEQ multiplex PCR; TCRdb keeps in-frame clones, though not all of them. The data contain some 98,000 clones, 87% of them singletons. Sample: PBMCs. Source of these receptors: a woman in her twenties or thirties in good health and CMV-seronegative. Each CDR3 is given with its conserved first and last residue. Each record gives: CDR3 protein, CDR3 DNA, J gene, clone size, V gene, D gene. D genes are given only for firm matches. Some rows mark clone size as missing; the rest say once, few, many or name a class of expanded clone.

CDR3 protein: CASGFGLRGGYTF; CDR3 DNA: TGTGCTAGTGGTTTCGGGTTGAGGGGGGGCTACACCTTC; J gene: TRBJ1-2; clone size: .; V gene: TRBV12-5; D gene: .
CDR3 protein: CASGRGQHTDTQYF; CDR3 DNA: TGCGCCAGCGGGAGAGGACAGCACACAGATACGCAGTATTTT; J gene: TRBJ2-3; clone size: once; V gene: TRBV5-1; D gene: .
CDR3 protein: CASSWSSGGPDTQYF; CDR3 DNA: TGCGCCAGCAGCTGGAGTAGCGGGGGTCCAGATACGCAGTATTTT; J gene: TRBJ2-3; clone size: .; V gene: TRBV5-1; D gene: TRBD2
CDR3 protein: CASSYRGGYGYTF; CDR3 DNA: TGTGCCAGCAGTTACAGGGGAGGCTATGGCTACACCTTC; J gene: TRBJ1-2; clone size: .; V gene: TRBV6-5; D gene: .
CDR3 protein: CASRLTGQARAFF; CDR3 DNA: TGTGCCAGCAGATTAACGGGACAAGCAAGAGCTTTCTTT; J gene: TRBJ1-1; clone size: .; V gene: TRBV27; D gene: .
CDR3 protein: CASSRGQGSTGELFF; CDR3 DNA: TGTGCCAGCAGTAGAGGACAGGGGAGCACCGGGGAGCTGTTTTTT; J gene: TRBJ2-2; clone size: .; V gene: TRBV6-5; D gene: TRBD1
CDR3 protein: CASSPGGGGDVPQYF; CDR3 DNA: TGCGCCAGCAGTCCGGGGGGTGGCGGCGATGTCCCTCAGTACTTC; J gene: TRBJ2-4; clone size: .; V gene: TRBV5-1; D gene: TRBD2
CDR3 protein: CASSGRDISYEQYF; CDR3 DNA: TGCGCCAGCTCCGGCAGGGACATATCCTACGAGCAGTACTTC; J gene: TRBJ2-7; clone size: .; V gene: TRBV5-1; D gene: .
CDR3 protein: CASSGVGVLSYEQYF; CDR3 DNA: TGTGCCAGCAGTGGGGTCGGGGTACTCTCTTACGAGCAGTACTTC; J gene: TRBJ2-7; clone size: .; V gene: TRBV25-1; D gene: .
CDR3 protein: CASSKNTGSYEQYF; CDR3 DNA: TGTGCCAGCAGCAAAAACACAGGTTCCTACGAGCAGTACTTC; J gene: TRBJ2-7; clone size: .; V gene: TRBV7-6; D gene: .
CDR3 protein: CASSLVGENYEQYF; CDR3 DNA: TGTGCCAGCAGCTTAGTCGGAGAAAACTACGAGCAGTACTTC; J gene: TRBJ2-7; clone size: few; V gene: TRBV7-6; D gene: .
CDR3 protein: CASSYSVNQPQHF; CDR3 DNA: TGTGCCAGCAGCTATAGTGTCAATCAGCCCCAGCATTTT; J gene: TRBJ1-5; clone size: .; V gene: TRBV7-3; D gene: .
CDR3 protein: CASSSGGEQYF; CDR3 DNA: TGTGCCAGCAGTTCAGGAGGGGAGCAGTACTTC; J gene: TRBJ2-7; clone size: .; V gene: TRBV28; D gene: .
CDR3 protein: CASSAYRGGVSGANVLTF; CDR3 DNA: TGTGCCAGCAGCGCCTACAGGGGAGGCGTCTCTGGGGCCAACGTCCTGACTTTC; J gene: TRBJ2-6; clone size: .; V gene: TRBV7-3; D gene: .
CDR3 protein: CASSQDRIGGEQYF; CDR3 DNA: TGTGCCAGCAGCCAAGACAGGATTGGGGGTGAGCAGTACTTC; J gene: TRBJ2-7; clone size: .; V gene: TRBV7-8; D gene: .
CDR3 protein: CASSQGGSSYEQYF; CDR3 DNA: TGCGCCAGCAGCCAAGGGGGAAGCTCCTACGAGCAGTACTTC; J gene: TRBJ2-7; clone size: .; V gene: TRBV5-1; D gene: .
CDR3 protein: CASTPRGHTGGYTF; CDR3 DNA: TGTGCCAGCACCCCTCGGGGTCACACGGGGGGCTACACCTTC; J gene: TRBJ1-2; clone size: .; V gene: TRBV6-6; D gene: .
CDR3 protein: CATSRAKQSPAGGWLDTFNEQFF; CDR3 DNA: TGTGCCACCAGCAGGGCAAAGCAGTCCCCTGCCGGGGGATGGTTGGATACTTTCAATGAGCAGTTCTTC; J gene: TRBJ2-1; clone size: .; V gene: TRBV15; D gene: .
CDR3 protein: CASSNSGKYEQYF; CDR3 DNA: TGTGCCAGCAGTAATTCAGGGAAATACGAGCAGTACTTC; J gene: TRBJ2-7; clone size: .; V gene: TRBV28; D gene: .
CDR3 protein: CASSLGDSGANVLTF; CDR3 DNA: TGCGCCAGCAGCTTGGGAGACTCTGGGGCCAACGTCCTGACTTTC; J gene: TRBJ2-6; clone size: .; V gene: TRBV5-1; D gene: .
CDR3 protein: CASRGYHGYTF; CDR3 DNA: TGTGCCAGCAGGGGCTACCATGGCTACACCTTC; J gene: TRBJ1-2; clone size: .; V gene: TRBV2; D gene: .
CDR3 protein: CASSATGGGQAFF; CDR3 DNA: TGTGCCAGCAGCGCGACAGGGGGCGGTCAAGCTTTCTTT; J gene: TRBJ1-1; clone size: once; V gene: TRBV5-6; D gene: TRBD1
CDR3 protein: CASSSYQRQPQHF; CDR3 DNA: TGTGCCAGCAGCTCCTATCAGCGCCAGCCCCAGCATTTT; J gene: TRBJ1-5; clone size: .; V gene: TRBV5-6; D gene: .